This T cell receptor beta chain appears in the sequencing data of a study of shared clonotypes between healthy human individuals. The assay was immunoSEQ multiplex PCR, and TCRdb's table has in-frame clones only and misses some. The table includes more than 2 million clones, 85% to 95% detected once. Study-level points and caveats: Clonotypes not shared had lower generation probabilities than those common to all four donors. Tissue TCR repertoires likely differ from these blood-only repertoires.

A word on this clone: Its antigen is not identified.

The sample was naive CD4+ T cells sorted from blood. This sample's subset: CD45RA+ positively selected. This receptor was obtained from a man in his late teens or twenties in good health.

CDR3 residues: CASSLAGVTYNSPLHF. The CDR3 nucleotides are TGTGCCAGCAGTTTGGCGGGTGTCACCTATAATTCACCCCTCCACTTT. The J gene is TRBJ1-6, the V gene TRBV28; D is unclear. This CDR3 contains 16 residues. Germline values: CDR1 MDHEN, CDR2 SYDVKM. V lost 3 bases and J 2 bases, leaving 11 bases between the germline ends.